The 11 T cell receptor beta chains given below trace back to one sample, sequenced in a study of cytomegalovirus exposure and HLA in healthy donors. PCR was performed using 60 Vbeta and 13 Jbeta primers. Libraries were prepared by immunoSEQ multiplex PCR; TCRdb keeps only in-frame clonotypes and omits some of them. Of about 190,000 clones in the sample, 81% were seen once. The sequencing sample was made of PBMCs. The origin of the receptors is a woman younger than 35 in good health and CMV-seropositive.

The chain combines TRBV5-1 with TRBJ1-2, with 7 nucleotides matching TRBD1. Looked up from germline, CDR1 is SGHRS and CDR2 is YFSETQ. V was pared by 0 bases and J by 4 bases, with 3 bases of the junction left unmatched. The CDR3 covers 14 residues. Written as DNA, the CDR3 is TGCGCCAGCAGCTTGGACGGGACAGCCTATGGCTACACCTTC. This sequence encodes CASSLDGTAYGYTF. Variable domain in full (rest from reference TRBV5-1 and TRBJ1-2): KAGVTQTPRYLIKTRGQQVTLSCSPISGHRSVSWYQQTPGQGLQFLFEYFSETQRNKGNFPGRFSGRQFSNSRSEMNVSTLELGDSALYLCASSLDGTAYGYTFGSGTRLTVV.

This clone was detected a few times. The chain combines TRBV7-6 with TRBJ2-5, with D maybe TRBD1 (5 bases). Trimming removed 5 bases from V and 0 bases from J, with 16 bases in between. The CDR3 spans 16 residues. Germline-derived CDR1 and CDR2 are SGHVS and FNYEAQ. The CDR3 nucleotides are TGTGCCAGCAGCCGTGACCCACAGGCGAACCAAGAGACCCAGTACTTC. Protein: CASSRDPQANQETQYF. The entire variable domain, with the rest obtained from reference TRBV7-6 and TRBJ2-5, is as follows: GAGVSQSPRYKVTKRGQDVALRCDPISGHVSLYWYRQALGQGPEFLTYFNYEAQQDKSGLPNDRFSAERPEGSISTLTIQRTEQRDSAMYRCASSRDPQANQETQYFGPGTRLLVL.

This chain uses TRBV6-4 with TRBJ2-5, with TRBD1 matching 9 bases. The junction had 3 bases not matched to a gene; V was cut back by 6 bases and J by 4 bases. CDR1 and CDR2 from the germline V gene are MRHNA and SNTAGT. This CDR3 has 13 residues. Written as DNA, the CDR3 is TGTGCCAGCAGCCCGGACAGGGGAGAGACCCAGTACTTC. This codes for CASSPDRGETQYF.

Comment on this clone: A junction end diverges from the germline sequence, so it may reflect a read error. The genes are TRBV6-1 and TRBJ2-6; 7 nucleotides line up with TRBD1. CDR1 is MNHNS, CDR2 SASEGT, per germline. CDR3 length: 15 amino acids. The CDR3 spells CASTGTVSGANGLTF. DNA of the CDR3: TGTGCCAGCACAGGGACAGTCTCTGGGGCCAACGGCCTGACTTTC.

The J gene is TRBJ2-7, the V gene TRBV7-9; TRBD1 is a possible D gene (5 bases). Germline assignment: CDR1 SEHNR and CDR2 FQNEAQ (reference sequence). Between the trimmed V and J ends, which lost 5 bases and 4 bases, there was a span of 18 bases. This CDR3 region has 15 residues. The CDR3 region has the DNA TGTGCCAGCAGCACAAGCAGGGCGTTGGGGTACGAGCAGTACTTC. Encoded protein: CASSTSRALGYEQYF.

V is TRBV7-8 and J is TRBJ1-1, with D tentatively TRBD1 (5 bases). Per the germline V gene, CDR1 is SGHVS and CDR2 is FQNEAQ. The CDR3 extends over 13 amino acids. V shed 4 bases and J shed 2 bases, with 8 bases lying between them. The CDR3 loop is CASSSTENTEAFF. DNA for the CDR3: TGTGCCAGCAGCTCGACAGAAAACACTGAAGCTTTCTTT.

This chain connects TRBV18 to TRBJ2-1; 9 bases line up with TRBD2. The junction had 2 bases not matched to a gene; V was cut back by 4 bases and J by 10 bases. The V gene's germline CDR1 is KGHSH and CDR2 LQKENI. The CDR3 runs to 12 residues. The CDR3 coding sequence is TGTGCCAGCTCACTCACTAGCGGGGAGCAGTTCTTC. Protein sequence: CASSLTSGEQFF.

CDR3 DNA: TGTGCCAGCAGGACCGGAGGGACAGGGGTCCCCAATGAGCAGTTCTTC. Translating it yields CASRTGGTGVPNEQFF. The chain is built from TRBV28 and TRBJ2-1, with TRBD1 matching over 10 bases. The germline gives CDR1 MDHEN, CDR2 SYDVKM. V trimming: 6 bases; J trimming: 6 bases; junction bases outside the gene matches: 11. The CDR3 contains 16 residues.

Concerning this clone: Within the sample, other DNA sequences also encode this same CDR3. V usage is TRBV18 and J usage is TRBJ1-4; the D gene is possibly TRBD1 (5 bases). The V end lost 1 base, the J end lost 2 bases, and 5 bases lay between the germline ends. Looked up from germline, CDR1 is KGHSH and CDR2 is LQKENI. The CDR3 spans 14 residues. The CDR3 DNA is TGTGCCAGCTCACCACAGGGGACTAATGAAAAACTGTTTTTT. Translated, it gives CASSPQGTNEKLFF.

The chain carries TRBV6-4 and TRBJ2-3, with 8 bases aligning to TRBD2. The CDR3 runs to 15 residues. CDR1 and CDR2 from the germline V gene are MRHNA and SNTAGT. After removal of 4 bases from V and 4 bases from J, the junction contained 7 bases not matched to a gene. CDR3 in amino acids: CASSGSGGPSDTQYF. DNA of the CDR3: TGTGCCAGCAGTGGGTCGGGGGGGCCCTCAGATACGCAGTATTTT.

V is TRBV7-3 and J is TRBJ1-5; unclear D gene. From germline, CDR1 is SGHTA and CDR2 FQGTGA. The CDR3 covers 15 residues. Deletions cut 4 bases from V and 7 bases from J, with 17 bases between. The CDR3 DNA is TGTGCCAGCAGCTCCTCGGGAGGGCGGGGACAGCCCCAGCATTTT. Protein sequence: CASSSSGGRGQPQHF.